Listed below are T cell receptor beta chains from one sample, sequenced in a study of OX40 agonist ivuxolimab in advanced cancers. Profiling relied on immunoSEQ multiplex PCR, and the TCRdb table lists in-frame clones only, not all of them. The sample yields 57,000 or so clones, just over 85% seen once. The sample here was CD4+ or CD8+ T cells sorted from blood, taken in a trial of the OX40 agonist ivuxolimab. Receptors were obtained from an adult with an advanced solid tumor such as melanoma, head and neck, liver or kidney cancer. Each CDR3 is given with its conserved first and last residue. A D gene is named only where the DNA matches it firmly. Part of the rows lack a size; the others show once, few, many or a class for expanded clones.

11 TRBJ1-1 TRBV20-1 . few TGCAGTGCTAGTTATGGGCCTATGGTTTCTTTT CSASYGPMVSF
18 TRBJ2-7 TRBV4-1 TRBD2 . TGCGCCAGCAGCTACGGGGGACTAGCGGGAGGCCCCATCTACGAGCAGTACTTC CASSYGGLAGGPIYEQYF
10 TRBJ1-1 TRBV10-2 . . TGCGCCAGCAGCGGGACTGAAGCTTTCTTT CASSGTEAFF
16 TRBJ2-1 TRBV7-2 TRBD2 . TGTGCCAGCAGAGACCTACTAGCGGGGGCCTACAATGAGCAGTTCTTC CASRDLLAGAYNEQFF
16 TRBJ2-1 TRBV21-1 . few TGTGCCAGCAGCCCCCGGACTAGCGGGATCTACAATGAGCAGTTCTTC CASSPRTSGIYNEQFF
15 TRBJ1-1 TRBV6-1 . . TGTGCCAGCAGTCCCGGGCCCCGATCGGGCACTGAAGCTTTCTTT CASSPGPRSGTEAFF
17 TRBJ2-3 TRBV4-1 . . TGCGCCAGCAGCCAAGCGGGTATAGCGTTTAGCACAGATACGCAGTATTTT CASSQAGIAFSTDTQYF
18 TRBJ2-6 TRBV19 TRBD1 . TGTGCCAGTAGTAAGGACAGGGCTGGCAGTTCTGGGGCCAACGTCCTGACTTTC CASSKDRAGSSGANVLTF
15 TRBJ1-2 TRBV25-1 TRBD1 . TGTGCCAGCAGTGAACCCGGGACAGCCGTTTATGGCTACACCTTC CASSEPGTAVYGYTF
17 TRBJ2-4 TRBV27 . . TGTGCCAGCACCGGACCCGGGACTCAAATAGCCAAAAACATTCAGTACTTC CASTGPGTQIAKNIQYF
15 TRBJ1-1 TRBV7-2 . . TGTGCCAGCAGCTTAGTTCGCGGGGTGAACACTGAAGCTTTCTTT CASSLVRGVNTEAFF
12 TRBJ2-1 TRBV2 . . TGTGCCAGCAAGGTAGGGGGGCCGGAGCAGTTCTTC CASKVGGPEQFF
15 TRBJ2-3 TRBV28 TRBD1 . TGTGCCAGCAGGCCACGACAGGGGCAAGGATATACGCAGTATTTT CASRPRQGQGYTQYF
18 TRBJ2-7 TRBV28 . once TGTGCCAGCAGTCCCGCCGGACAGACCTACCAATGGTCCTACGAGCAGTACTTC CASSPAGQTYQWSYEQYF
16 TRBJ2-2 TRBV11-2 TRBD1 . TGTGCCAGCAGCTCCTTACAGGGGACGGGCACCGGGGAGCTGTTTTTT CASSSLQGTGTGELFF
16 TRBJ2-5 TRBV5-1 TRBD2 . TGCGCCAGCAGCTTGCATAACGGGGGGGCCTTGGAGACCCAGTACTTC CASSLHNGGALETQYF
13 TRBJ1-1 TRBV6-6 . . TGTGCCAGCAGTTACAGGGGCAACACTGAAGCTTTCTTT CASSYRGNTEAFF
14 TRBJ2-2 TRBV11-3 TRBD2 . TGTGCCAGCAGCTTCGGACTAGCCACCGGGGAGCTGTTTTTT CASSFGLATGELFF
11 TRBJ2-7 TRBV20-1 . . TGCAGTGCTAGTCATGGTATCGAGCAGTACTTC CSASHGIEQYF
15 TRBJ2-2 TRBV7-9 . . TGTGCCAGCAGCTTAGACCTTGGCGGTTCCGGGGAGCTGTTTTTT CASSLDLGGSGELFF
17 TRBJ2-3 TRBV7-3 TRBD1 . TGTGCCAGCAGCTCATTAGGACAGGGTCTTGTCACAGATACGCAGTATTTT CASSSLGQGLVTDTQYF
12 TRBJ1-1 TRBV5-4 . . TGTGCCAGCAGCTCAGTAAACACTGAAGCTTTCTTT CASSSVNTEAFF
12 TRBJ2-5 TRBV10-3 . . TGTGCCATCGCCACAGGGTCTGAGACCCAGTACTTC CAIATGSETQYF
16 TRBJ2-2 TRBV9 TRBD2 . TGTGCCAGCAGCGTAGTCGCGGGGGGGTTTACCGGGGAGCTGTTTTTT CASSVVAGGFTGELFF
12 TRBJ1-2 TRBV6-4 . . TGTGCCAGCAGTGACCTAAACTATGGCTACACCTTC CASSDLNYGYTF
12 TRBJ2-5 TRBV18 . . TGTGCCAGCTCACCCCGGGTGGACACCCAGTACTTC CASSPRVDTQYF
15 TRBJ2-3 TRBV5-5 . . TGTGCCAGCAGCTTGGAGGATTCCATCGGGAATACGCAGTATTTT CASSLEDSIGNTQYF
11 TRBJ1-1 TRBV6-5 . . TGTGCCAGCAGGAGAAATCGCCGAGCTTTCTTT CASRRNRRAFF
16 TRBJ2-3 TRBV19 TRBD1 . TGTGCCAGTAGTATAGAAGCCAGGGGGCCTGAAGATACGCAGTATTTT CASSIEARGPEDTQYF
11 TRBJ1-1 TRBV6-1 . few TGTGCCAGCAGGGGTGGGGGAAAAGCTTTCTTT CASRGGGKAFF
16 TRBJ2-1 TRBV28 TRBD2 . TGTGCCAGCAGCTCCACAGCGGGAGCTCCCTACAATGAGCAGTTCTTC CASSSTAGAPYNEQFF
15 TRBJ2-6 TRBV27 . . TGTGCCAGCAGTTCACAGGGATCTGGGGCCAACGTCCTGACTTTC CASSSQGSGANVLTF
15 TRBJ2-3 TRBV7-2 . . TGTGCCAGCAGCTTAGCTGGGGGGCTCGGGGATACGCAGTATTTT CASSLAGGLGDTQYF
15 TRBJ1-1 TRBV2 . . TGTGCCAGCACCGCCGACAGCCGCAAGAACACTGAAGCTTTCTTT CASTADSRKNTEAFF
16 TRBJ1-3 TRBV7-2 . once TGTGCCAGCAGCTTATACGGGCCGCGGCTGGGAAACACCATATATTTT CASSLYGPRLGNTIYF
16 TRBJ2-2 TRBV5-5 . . TGTGCCAGCAGCGAGGGACCCAGGGTGGCCACCGGGGAGCTGTTTTTT CASSEGPRVATGELFF
14 TRBJ1-2 TRBV10-3 . . TGTGCCATCAGTGAGCCTCGCGATAACTATGGCTACACCTTC CAISEPRDNYGYTF
13 TRBJ1-1 TRBV29-1 . . TGCAGCGTTGTGCGACAGATCAACACTGAAGCTTTCTTT CSVVRQINTEAFF
17 TRBJ2-5 TRBV5-1 TRBD2 once TGCGCCAGCAGCTTAGGCAACCTAGCGGGAGGGTTTGAGACCCAGTACTTC CASSLGNLAGGFETQYF
13 TRBJ2-3 TRBV25-1 . few TGTGCCAGCAGTGAGGGAGAAGGGGATACGCAGTATTTT CASSEGEGDTQYF
13 TRBJ1-4 TRBV5-6 TRBD1 . TGTGCCAGCAGCCTGAAGGGACAGCTCGAACTGTTTTTT CASSLKGQLELFF
14 TRBJ1-1 TRBV2 . . TGTGCCAGCAGTTCACAAGGGGGTAACACTGAAGCTTTCTTT CASSSQGGNTEAFF
13 TRBJ2-1 TRBV18 TRBD2 . TGTGCCAGCTGGGGACTAAACTTCAATGAGCAGTTCTTC CASWGLNFNEQFF
15 TRBJ2-7 TRBV5-5 . . TGTGCCAGCAGCCTGGAGGTGGCCAGGGCTTACGAGCAGTACTTC CASSLEVARAYEQYF
15 TRBJ2-7 TRBV28 . few TGTGCCAGCACCGTTTCCCCCTTGGCCAGCTACGAGCAGTACTTC CASTVSPLASYEQYF
13 TRBJ1-5 TRBV6-6 . . TGTGCCAACGCTTGGGATAGCAATCAGCCCCAGCATTTT CANAWDSNQPQHF
14 TRBJ2-5 TRBV29-1 . . TGCAGCGTTGAGCTAGGGAACAACATAGAGACCCAGTACTTC CSVELGNNIETQYF
14 TRBJ2-3 TRBV5-1 TRBD2 . TGCGCCAGCAGCAGAGCGGGGCGCACAGATACGCAGTATTTT CASSRAGRTDTQYF
15 TRBJ1-4 TRBV4-1 TRBD1 . TGCGCCAGCAGCCAGCCCGACAGGGTGGGTGAAAAACTGTTTTTT CASSQPDRVGEKLFF